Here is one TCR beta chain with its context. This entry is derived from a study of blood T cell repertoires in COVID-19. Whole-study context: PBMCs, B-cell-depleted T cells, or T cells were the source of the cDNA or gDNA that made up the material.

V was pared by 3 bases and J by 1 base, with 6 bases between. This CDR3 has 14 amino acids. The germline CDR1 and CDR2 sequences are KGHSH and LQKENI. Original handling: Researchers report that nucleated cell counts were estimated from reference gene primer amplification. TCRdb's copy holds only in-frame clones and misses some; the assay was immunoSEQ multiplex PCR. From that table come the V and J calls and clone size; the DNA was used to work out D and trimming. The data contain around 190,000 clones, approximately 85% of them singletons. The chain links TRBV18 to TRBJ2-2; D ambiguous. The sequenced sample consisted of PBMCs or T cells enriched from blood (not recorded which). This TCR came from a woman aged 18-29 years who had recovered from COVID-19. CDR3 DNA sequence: TGTGCCAGCTCACCGTCAGTGAACACCGGGGAGCTGTTTTTT. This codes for CASSPSVNTGELFF.